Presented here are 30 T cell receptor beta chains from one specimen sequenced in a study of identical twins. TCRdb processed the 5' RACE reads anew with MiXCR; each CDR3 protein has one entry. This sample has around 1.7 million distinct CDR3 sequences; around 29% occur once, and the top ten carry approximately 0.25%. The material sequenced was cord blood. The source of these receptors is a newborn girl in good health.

In nucleotides, the CDR3 is TGCGCCAGCAGCTTGCACGGCCATGAGCAGTTCTTC. As protein: CASSLHGHEQFF. The chain joins TRBV5-1 to TRBJ2-1; D gene ambiguous. Germline V CDR1 and CDR2: SGHRS, YFSETQ. With 1 base removed from V and 8 bases from J, the gap between germline ends came to 7 bases. This CDR3 contains 12 residues.

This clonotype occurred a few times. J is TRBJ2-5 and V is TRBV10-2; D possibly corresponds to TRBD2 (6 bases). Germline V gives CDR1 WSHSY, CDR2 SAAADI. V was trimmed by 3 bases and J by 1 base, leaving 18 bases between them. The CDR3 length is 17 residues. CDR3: CASSDGGIAEPQETQYF. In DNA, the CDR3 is TGCGCCAGCAGTGATGGAGGGATAGCGGAACCCCAAGAGACCCAGTACTTC.

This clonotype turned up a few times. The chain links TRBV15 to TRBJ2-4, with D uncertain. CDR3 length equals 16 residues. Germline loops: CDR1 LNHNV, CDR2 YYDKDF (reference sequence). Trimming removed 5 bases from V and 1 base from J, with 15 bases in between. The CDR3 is CATSRLGREAKNIQYF. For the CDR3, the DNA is TGTGCCACCAGCCGGTTGGGCCGCGAGGCCAAAAACATTCAGTACTTC.

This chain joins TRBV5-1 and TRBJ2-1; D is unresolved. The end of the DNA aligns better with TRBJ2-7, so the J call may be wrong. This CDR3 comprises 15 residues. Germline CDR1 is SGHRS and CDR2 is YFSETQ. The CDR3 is CASSLGLGLYNEQYF. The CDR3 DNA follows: TGCGCCAGCAGCTTGGGTCTAGGGCTCTACAATGAGCAGTACTTC.

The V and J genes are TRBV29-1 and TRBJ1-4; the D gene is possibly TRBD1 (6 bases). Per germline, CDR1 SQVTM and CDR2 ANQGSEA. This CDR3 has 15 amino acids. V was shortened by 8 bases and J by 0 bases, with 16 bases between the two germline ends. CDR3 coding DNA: TGCAGCACTGGGGGCAGGGATGCAACTAATGAAAAACTGTTTTTT. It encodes CSTGGRDATNEKLFF.

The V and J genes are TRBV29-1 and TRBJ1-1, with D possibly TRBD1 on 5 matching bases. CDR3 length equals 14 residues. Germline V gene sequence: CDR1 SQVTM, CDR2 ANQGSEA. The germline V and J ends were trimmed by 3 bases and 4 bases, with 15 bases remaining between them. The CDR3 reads CSVDVSQGRTEAFF. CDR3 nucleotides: TGCAGCGTTGATGTCTCTCAGGGACGCACTGAAGCTTTCTTT.

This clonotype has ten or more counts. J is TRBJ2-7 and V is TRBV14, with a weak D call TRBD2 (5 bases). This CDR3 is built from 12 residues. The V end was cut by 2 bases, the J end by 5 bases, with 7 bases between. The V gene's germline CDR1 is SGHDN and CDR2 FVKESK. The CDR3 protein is CASSQFGNEQYF. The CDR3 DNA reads TGTGCCAGCAGCCAATTCGGGAACGAGCAGTACTTC.

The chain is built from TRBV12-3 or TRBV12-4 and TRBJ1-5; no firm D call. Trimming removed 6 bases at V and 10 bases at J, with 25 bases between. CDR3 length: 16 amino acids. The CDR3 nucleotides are TGTGCCAGCAGCCCCCGAGGGCTCCCTGAGGGTCACCCCCAGCATTTT. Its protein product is CASSPRGLPEGHPQHF.

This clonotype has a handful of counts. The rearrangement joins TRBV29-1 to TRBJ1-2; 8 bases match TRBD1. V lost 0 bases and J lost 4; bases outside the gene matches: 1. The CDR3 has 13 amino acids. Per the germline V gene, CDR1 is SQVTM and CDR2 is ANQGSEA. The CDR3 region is CSVEEDRAYGYTF. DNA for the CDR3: TGCAGCGTTGAAGAGGACAGGGCCTATGGCTACACCTTC.

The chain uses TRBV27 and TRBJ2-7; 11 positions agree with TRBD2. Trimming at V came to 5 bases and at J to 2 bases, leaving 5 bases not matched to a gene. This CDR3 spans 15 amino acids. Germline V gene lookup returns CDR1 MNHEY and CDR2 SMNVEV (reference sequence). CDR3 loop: CASSGSGRVPYEQYF. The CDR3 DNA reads TGTGCCAGCAGTGGTAGCGGGAGGGTGCCCTACGAGCAGTACTTC.

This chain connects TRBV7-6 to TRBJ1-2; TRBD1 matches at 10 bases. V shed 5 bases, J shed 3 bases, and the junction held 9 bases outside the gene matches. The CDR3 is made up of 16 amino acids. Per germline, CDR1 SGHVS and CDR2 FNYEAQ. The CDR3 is CASSLAGTGVDYGYTF. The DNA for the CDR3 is TGTGCCAGCAGCCTTGCCGGGACAGGGGTTGACTATGGCTACACCTTC.

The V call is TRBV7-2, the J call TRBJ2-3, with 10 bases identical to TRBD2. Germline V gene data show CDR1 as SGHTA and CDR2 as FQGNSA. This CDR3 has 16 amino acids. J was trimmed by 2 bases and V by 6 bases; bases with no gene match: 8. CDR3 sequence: CASRLAGVSFTDTQYF. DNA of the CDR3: TGTGCCAGCAGGCTAGCGGGAGTGAGTTTCACAGATACGCAGTATTTT.

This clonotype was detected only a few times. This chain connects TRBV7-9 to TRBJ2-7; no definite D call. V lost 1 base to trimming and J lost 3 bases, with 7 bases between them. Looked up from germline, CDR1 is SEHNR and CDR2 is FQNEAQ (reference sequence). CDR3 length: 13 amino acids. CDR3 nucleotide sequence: TGTGCCAGCAGCTTAGATTCGGTCTACGAGCAGTACTTC. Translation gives CASSLDSVYEQYF.

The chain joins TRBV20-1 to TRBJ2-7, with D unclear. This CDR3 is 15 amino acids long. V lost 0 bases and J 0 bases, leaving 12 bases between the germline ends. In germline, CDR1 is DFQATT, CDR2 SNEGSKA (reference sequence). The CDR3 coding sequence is TGCAGTGCTAGAGATCCAGCGACAAGCTCCTACGAGCAGTACTTC. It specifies CSARDPATSSYEQYF.

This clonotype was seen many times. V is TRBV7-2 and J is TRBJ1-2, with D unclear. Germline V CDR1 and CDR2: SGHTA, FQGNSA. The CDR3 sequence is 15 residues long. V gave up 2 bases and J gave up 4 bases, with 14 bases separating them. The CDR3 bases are TGTGCCAGCAGCTTAAGCCTGACGGACCTCTATGGCTACACCTTC. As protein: CASSLSLTDLYGYTF.

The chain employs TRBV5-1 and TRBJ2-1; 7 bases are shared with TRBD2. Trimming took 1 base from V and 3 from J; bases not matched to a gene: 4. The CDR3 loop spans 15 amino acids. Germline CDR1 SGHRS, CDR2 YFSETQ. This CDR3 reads CASSLLGEGYNEQFF. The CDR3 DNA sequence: TGCGCCAGCAGCTTGTTGGGGGAGGGCTACAATGAGCAGTTCTTC.

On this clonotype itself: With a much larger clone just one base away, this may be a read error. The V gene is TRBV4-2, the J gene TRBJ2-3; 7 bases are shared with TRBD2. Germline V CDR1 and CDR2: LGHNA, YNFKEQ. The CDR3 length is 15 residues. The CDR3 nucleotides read TGTGCCAGCAACCAACCAGCGGGGACCACAGATACGCAGTATTTT. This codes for CASNQPAGTTDTQYF.

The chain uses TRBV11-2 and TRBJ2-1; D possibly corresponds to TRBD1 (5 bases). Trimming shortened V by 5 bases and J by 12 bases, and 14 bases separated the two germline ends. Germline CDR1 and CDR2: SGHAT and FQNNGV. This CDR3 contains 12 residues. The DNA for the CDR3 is TGTGCCAGCAGCACGGCAGGGTGGGGGCAGTTCTTC. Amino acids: CASSTAGWGQFF.

The CDR3 bases are TGTGCCAGCAGCCAAGAGTGGGAGCGACAGTTCTTC. Its protein is CASSQEWERQFF. This chain connects TRBV3-1 to TRBJ2-1; weak D call: TRBD2 (5 bases). Trimming cost V 0 bases and J 13 bases, with 10 bases left between them. In germline, CDR1 is LGHDT, CDR2 YNNKEL (reference sequence). The CDR3 length is 12 residues.

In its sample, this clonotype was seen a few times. DNA for the CDR3: TGTGCCAGCGGGACAGGGTATCGTCGTCGGCATTTT. Translated: CASGTGYRRRHF. The chain combines TRBV2 with TRBJ1-5, with 9 bases matching TRBD1. Germline assignment: CDR1 SNHLY and CDR2 FYNNEI. Trimming removed 8 bases from V and 15 bases from J; junction bases left unmatched: 11. The CDR3 has 12 residues.

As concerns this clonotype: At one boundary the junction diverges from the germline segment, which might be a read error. The CDR3 DNA reads as TGTGCCGGCAGCTTAGGCGGACTAGCGGGGCGCTACAATGAGCAGTTCTTC. It encodes CAGSLGGLAGRYNEQFF. This chain connects TRBV11-2 to TRBJ2-1, with 12 bases that match TRBD2. The CDR3 runs to 17 residues. Germline loops: CDR1 SGHAT, CDR2 FQNNGV.

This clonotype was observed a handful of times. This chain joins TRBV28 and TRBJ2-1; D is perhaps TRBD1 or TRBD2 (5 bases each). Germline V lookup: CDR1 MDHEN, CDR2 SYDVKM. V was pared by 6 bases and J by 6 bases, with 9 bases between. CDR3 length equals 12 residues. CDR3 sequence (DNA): TGTGCCAGCAGAACCGGGACCAATGAGCAGTTCTTC. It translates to CASRTGTNEQFF.

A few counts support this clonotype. The CDR3 loop is CASSLASGTSGYEQYF. For the CDR3, the DNA is TGTGCCAGCAGCTTAGCCTCCGGGACTAGCGGCTACGAGCAGTACTTC. The J gene is TRBJ2-7, the V gene TRBV7-2, with 11 bases aligning to TRBD2. V shed 0 bases and J 3 bases; nucleotides not matched to a gene: 4. The CDR3 contains 16 residues. Per germline, CDR1 SGHTA and CDR2 FQGNSA.

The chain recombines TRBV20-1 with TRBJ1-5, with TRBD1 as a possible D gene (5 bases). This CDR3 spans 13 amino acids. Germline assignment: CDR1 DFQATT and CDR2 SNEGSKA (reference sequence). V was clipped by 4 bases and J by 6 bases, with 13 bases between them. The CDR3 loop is CSATRGGGQPQHF. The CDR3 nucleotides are TGCAGTGCTACCCGTGGGGGGGGTCAGCCCCAGCATTTT.

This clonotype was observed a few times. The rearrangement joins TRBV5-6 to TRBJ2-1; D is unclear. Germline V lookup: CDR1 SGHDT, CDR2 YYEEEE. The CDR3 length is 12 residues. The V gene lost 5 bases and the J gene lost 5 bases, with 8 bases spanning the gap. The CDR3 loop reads CASSYDNNEQFF. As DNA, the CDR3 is TGTGCCAGCAGTTACGACAACAATGAGCAGTTCTTC. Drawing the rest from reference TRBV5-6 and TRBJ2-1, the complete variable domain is DAGVTQSPTHLIKTRGQQVTLRCSPKSGHDTVSWYQQALGQGPQFIFQYYEEEERQRGNFPDRFSGHQFPNYSSELNVNALLLGDSALYLCASSYDNNEQFFGPGTRLTVL.

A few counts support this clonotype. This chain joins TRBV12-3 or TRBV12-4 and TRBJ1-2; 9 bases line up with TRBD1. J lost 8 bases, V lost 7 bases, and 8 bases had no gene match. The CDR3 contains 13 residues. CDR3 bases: TGTGCCAGCACTCACAGGGGGCGGCGAGGCTACACCTTC. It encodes CASTHRGRRGYTF.

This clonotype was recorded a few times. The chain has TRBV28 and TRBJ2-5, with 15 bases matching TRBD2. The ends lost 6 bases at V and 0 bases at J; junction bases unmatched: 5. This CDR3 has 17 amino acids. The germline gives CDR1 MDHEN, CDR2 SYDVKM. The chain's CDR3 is CASSAGLAGGYQETQYF. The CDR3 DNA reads TGTGCCAGCAGCGCCGGACTAGCGGGAGGGTACCAAGAGACCCAGTACTTC.

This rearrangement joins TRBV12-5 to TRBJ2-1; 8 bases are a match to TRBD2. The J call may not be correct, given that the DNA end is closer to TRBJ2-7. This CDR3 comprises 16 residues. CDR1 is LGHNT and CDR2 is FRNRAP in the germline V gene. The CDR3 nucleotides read TGTGCTAGTGGTTTGATGGGACGGGGGGGCTACAATGAGCAGTACTTC. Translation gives CASGLMGRGGYNEQYF.

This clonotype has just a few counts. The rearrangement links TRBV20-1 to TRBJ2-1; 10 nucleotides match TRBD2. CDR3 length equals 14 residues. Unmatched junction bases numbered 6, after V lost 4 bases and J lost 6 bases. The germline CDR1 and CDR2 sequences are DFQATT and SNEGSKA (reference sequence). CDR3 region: CSATSGGGPNEQFF. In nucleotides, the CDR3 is TGCAGTGCTACCAGCGGGGGGGGACCCAATGAGCAGTTCTTC.

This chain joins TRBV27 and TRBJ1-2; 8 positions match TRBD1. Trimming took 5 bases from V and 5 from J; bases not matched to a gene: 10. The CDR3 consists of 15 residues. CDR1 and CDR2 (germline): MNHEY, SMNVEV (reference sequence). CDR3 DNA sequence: TGTGCCAGCAGTCTCTCAGGAGGACAGGGTTATGGCTACACCTTC. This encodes CASSLSGGQGYGYTF.